Listed here is a single T cell receptor beta chain. As yet, its antigen is unknown. These data are taken from a study of Ad26.COV2.S vaccination and SARS-CoV-2 variants. Study at large: COV1001, an Ad26.COV2.S trial, supplied this vaccine-arm donor. In the study, Ad26.COV2.S was injected intramuscularly once, or twice 56 days apart.

Indicated treatment: some 20 received Ad26.COV2.S at low or high dose, single or two shots; roughly five received placebo; per-sample allocation not given. Sample collection was performed on day 63 after the first vaccine or placebo injection. Study outcomes and limitations: Relative to placebo recipients, vaccine recipients exhibited elevated spike-specific TCR breadth.

Sequenced by immunoSEQ multiplex PCR; TCRdb stores in-frame clones only, minus some. The table lists approximately 400,000 clones, 85% of them singletons. The CDR3 totals 10 residues. Germline values: CDR1 DFQATT, CDR2 SNEGSKA (reference sequence). The TCR comes from a person aged 18-60 years who received the Ad26.COV2.S COVID-19 vaccine or a placebo. This material consisted of peripheral blood, taken in a trial of Ad26.COV2.S vaccine versus placebo. V and J are TRBV20-1 and TRBJ2-5, with TRBD1 as a possible D gene (5 bases). CDR3 DNA sequence: TGCACAGGGATGGCGGCTTCCCAGTACTTC. Amino acids: CTGMAASQYF.